This T cell receptor beta chain was sequenced for a study of human T cells and chemical hapten exposure. Described time point: patch test 1, 2 weeks after DPC sensitization. The treatment was: therapeutic diphenylcyclopropenone sensitization with weekly scalp DPC. Unfractionated whole blood served as the source for total RNA extraction. The CDR3 has 15 residues. Germline lookup yields CDR1 SGDLS and CDR2 YYNGEE. The table lists this clonotype with a few counts. A read error may produce the germline difference seen at one junction end. In TCRdb, the RACE reads were re-called with MiXCR into one record per CDR3 protein. The sample lists 40,000 or so distinct CDR3 sequences; more than 3% were seen once.

The sample here was whole blood, taken in connection with sensitization to the hapten diphenylcyclopropenone (DPC). V and J are TRBV9 and TRBJ2-3; no definite D call. The clonotype originates from a man in his forties or fifties with alopecia areata. Some clones in this sample may be carry-over from other donors' samples. DNA of the CDR3: TGTGCCAGCAGCTCGCGTTCAGACCGCACAGATACGCGGTATTTT. Translated, it gives CASSSRSDRTDTRYF. The whole variable domain, filled in from reference TRBV9 and TRBJ2-3, reads DSGVTQTPKHLITATGQRVTLRCSPRSGDLSVYWYQQSLDQGLQFLIQYYNGEERAKGNILERFSAQQFPDLHSELNLSSLELGDSALYFCASSSRSDRTDTRYFGPGTRLTVL.